The sequence of this T cell receptor (beta chain) was determined in a study of T cells after yellow fever vaccination. Synthesis of TCR cDNA relied on 5'RACE template switching, which attached a universal primer site and UMIs. In TCRdb, the 5' RACE reads were re-called with MiXCR into one record per CDR3 protein. Of roughly 330,000 distinct CDR3 sequences in the sample, approximately 4.2% were seen once. CDR1 is SGDLS, CDR2 YYNGEE, per germline. V lost 4 bases to trimming and J lost 5 bases; unmatched junction nucleotides: 14. The CDR3 totals 18 residues. This clonotype has only a few counts. The TCR sequence derives from a young man who received the YFV17D yellow fever vaccine. The sequenced sample was PBMCs, obtained 5 days after the yellow fever booster vaccination. This sequence joins TRBV9 and TRBJ2-7, with 14 bases that match TRBD2. CDR3 loop: CASSSGLAGALLGDEQYF. The DNA of the CDR3 is TGTGCCAGCAGCTCGGGACTAGCGGGGGCCCTTCTGGGGGACGAGCAGTACTTC.